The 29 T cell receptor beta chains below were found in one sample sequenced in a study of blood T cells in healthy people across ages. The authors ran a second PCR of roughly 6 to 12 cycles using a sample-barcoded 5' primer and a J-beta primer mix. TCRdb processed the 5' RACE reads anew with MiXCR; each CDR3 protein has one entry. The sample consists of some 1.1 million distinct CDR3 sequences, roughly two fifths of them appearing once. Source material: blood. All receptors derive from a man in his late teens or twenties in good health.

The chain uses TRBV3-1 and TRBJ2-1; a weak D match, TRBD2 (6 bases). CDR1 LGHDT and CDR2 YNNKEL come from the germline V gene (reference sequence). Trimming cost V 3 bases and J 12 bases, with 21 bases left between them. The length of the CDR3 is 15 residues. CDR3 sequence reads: CASSQPTGLDYGQFF. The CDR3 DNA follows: TGTGCCAGCAGCCAGCCCACCGGACTGGACTATGGGCAGTTCTTC.

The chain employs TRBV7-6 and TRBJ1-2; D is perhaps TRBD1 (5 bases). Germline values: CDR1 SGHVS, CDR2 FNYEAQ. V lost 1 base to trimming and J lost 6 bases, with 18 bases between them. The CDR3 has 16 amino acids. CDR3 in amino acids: CASSLDPQGRVNGYTF. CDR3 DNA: TGTGCCAGCAGCTTAGATCCCCAGGGCCGGGTTAATGGCTACACCTTC.

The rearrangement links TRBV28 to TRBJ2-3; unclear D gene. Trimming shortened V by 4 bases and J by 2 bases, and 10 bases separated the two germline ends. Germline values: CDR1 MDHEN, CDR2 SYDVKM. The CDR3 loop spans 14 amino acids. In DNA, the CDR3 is TGTGCCAGCAGTTCCCACAGCACCACAGATACGCAGTATTTT. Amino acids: CASSSHSTTDTQYF.

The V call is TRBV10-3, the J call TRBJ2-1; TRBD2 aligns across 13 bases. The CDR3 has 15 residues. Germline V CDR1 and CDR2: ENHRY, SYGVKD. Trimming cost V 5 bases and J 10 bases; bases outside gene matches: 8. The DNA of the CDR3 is TGTGCCATCAGTCGAACTAGCGGGGGGGGCCCCGAGCAGTTCTTC. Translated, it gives CAISRTSGGGPEQFF.

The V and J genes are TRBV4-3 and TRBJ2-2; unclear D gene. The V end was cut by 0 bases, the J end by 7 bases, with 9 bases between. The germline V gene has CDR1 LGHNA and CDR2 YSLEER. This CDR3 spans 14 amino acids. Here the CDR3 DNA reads TGCGCCAGCAGCCAAGATCGGCAGATCGGGGAGCTGTTTTTT. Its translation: CASSQDRQIGELFF.

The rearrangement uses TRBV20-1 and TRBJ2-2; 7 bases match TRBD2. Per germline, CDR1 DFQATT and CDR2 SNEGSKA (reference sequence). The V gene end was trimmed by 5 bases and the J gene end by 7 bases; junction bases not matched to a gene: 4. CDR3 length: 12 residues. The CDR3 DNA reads TGCAGTGCTCGGGAGGTCCTCGGGGAGCTGTTTTTT. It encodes CSAREVLGELFF.

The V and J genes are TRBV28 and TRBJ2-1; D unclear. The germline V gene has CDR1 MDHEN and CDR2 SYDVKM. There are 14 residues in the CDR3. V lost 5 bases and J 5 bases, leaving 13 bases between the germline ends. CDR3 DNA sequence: TGTGCCAGCAGTGTAGGCAGGTACGACAATGAGCAGTTCTTC. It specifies CASSVGRYDNEQFF.

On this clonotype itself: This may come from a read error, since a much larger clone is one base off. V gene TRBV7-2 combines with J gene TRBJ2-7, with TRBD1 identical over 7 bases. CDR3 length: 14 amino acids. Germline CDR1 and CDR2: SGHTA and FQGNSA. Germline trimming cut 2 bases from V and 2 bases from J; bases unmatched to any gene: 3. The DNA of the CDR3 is TGTGCCAGCAGCTTATCCGACAGGGCCTACGAGCAGTACTTC. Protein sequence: CASSLSDRAYEQYF.

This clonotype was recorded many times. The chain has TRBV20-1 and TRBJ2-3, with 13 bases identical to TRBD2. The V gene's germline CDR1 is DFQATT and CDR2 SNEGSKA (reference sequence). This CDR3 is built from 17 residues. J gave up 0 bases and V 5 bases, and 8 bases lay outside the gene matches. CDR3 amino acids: CSAQTSGGVPSTDTQYF. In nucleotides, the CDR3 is TGCAGTGCTCAAACTAGCGGGGGGGTTCCTAGCACAGATACGCAGTATTTT.

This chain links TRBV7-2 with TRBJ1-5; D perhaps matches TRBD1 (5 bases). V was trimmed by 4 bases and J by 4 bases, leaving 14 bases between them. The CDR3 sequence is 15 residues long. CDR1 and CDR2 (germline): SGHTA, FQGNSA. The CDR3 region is CASSSDGALNQPQHF. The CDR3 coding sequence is TGTGCCAGCAGCTCAGACGGGGCGTTAAATCAGCCCCAGCATTTT.

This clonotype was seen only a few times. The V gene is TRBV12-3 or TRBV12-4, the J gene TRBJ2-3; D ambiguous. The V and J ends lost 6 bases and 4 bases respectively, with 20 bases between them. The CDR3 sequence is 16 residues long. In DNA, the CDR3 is TGTGCCAGCAGAAATTGGGTCCCCGCAATCGCAGATACGCAGTATTTT. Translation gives CASRNWVPAIADTQYF.

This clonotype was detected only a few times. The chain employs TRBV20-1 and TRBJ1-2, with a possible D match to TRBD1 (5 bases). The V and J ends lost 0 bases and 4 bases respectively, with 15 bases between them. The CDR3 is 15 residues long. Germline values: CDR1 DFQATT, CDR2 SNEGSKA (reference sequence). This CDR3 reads CSARDMGPAIYGYTF. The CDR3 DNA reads TGCAGTGCTAGAGATATGGGACCAGCCATCTATGGCTACACCTTC.

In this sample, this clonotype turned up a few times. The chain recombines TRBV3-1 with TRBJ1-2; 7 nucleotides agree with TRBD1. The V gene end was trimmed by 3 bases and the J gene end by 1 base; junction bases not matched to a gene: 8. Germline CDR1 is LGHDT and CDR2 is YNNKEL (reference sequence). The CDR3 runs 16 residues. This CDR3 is CASSQEDRIYNYGYTF. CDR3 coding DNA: TGTGCCAGCAGCCAGGAGGACAGGATTTATAACTATGGCTACACCTTC. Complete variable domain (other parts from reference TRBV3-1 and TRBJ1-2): DTAVSQTPKYLVTQMGNDKSIKCEQNLGHDTMYWYKQDSKKFLKIMFSYNNKELIINETVPNRFSPKSPDKAHLNLHINSLELGDSAVYFCASSQEDRIYNYGYTFGSGTRLTVV.

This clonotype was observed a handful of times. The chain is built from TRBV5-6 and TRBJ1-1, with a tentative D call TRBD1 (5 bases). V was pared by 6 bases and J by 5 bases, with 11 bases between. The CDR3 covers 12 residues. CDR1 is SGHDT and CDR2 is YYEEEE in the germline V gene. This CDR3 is CASTWGVTEAFF. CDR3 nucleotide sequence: TGTGCCAGCACCTGGGGGGTAACTGAAGCTTTCTTT.

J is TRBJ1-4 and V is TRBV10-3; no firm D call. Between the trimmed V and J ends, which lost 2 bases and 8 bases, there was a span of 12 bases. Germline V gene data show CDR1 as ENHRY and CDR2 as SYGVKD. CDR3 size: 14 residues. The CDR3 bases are TGTGCCATCAGTGAGGGGAACTGGGAGGAAAAACTGTTTTTT. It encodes CAISEGNWEEKLFF.

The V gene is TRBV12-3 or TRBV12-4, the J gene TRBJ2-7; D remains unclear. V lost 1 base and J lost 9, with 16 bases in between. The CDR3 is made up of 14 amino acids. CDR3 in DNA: TGTGCCAGCAGTTTAGTGCCGGCTTTTCGCTGGCAGTACTTC. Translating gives CASSLVPAFRWQYF.

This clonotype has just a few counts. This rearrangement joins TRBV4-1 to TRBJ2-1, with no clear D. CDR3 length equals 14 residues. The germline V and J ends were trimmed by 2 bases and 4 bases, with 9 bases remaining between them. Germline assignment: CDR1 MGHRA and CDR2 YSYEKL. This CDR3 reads CASSQPATYNEQFF. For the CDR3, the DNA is TGCGCCAGCAGCCAACCGGCCACGTACAATGAGCAGTTCTTC.

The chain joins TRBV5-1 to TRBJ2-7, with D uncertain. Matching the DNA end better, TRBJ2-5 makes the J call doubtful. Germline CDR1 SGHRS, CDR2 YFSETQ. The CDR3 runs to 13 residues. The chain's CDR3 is CASSLSVGETQYF. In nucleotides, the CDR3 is TGCGCCAGCAGCCTTTCCGTGGGGGAGACCCAGTACTTC.

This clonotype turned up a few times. The CDR3 DNA sequence: TGTGCCAGCAGCTTAATGGGGACTACCTCCTACGAGCAGTACTTC. Protein sequence: CASSLMGTTSYEQYF. The V gene is TRBV11-1, the J gene TRBJ2-7; TRBD2 agrees at 7 bases. Looked up from germline, CDR1 is SGHAT and CDR2 is FQDESV (reference sequence). The junction had 4 bases not matched to a gene; V was cut back by 2 bases and J by 0 bases. The CDR3 is 15 residues long.

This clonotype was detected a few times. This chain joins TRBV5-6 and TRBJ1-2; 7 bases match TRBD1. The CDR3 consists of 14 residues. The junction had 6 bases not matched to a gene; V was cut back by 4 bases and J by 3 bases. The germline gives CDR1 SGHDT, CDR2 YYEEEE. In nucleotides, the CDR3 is TGTGCCAGCAGCCCGCGACAGGGATACTATGGCTACACCTTC. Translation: CASSPRQGYYGYTF.

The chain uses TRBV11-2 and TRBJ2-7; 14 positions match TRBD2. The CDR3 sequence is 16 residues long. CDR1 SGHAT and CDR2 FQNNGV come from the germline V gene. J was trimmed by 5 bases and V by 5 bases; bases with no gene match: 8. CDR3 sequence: CASSPRTSGGFDEQYF. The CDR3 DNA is TGTGCCAGCAGCCCCCGGACTAGCGGGGGGTTCGACGAGCAGTACTTC.

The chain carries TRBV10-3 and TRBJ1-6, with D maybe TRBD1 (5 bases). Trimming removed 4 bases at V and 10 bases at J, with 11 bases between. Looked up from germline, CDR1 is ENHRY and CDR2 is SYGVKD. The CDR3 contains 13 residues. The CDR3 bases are TGTGCCATCAGTGGGGACGGCGGGTCACCCCTCCACTTT. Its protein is CAISGDGGSPLHF.

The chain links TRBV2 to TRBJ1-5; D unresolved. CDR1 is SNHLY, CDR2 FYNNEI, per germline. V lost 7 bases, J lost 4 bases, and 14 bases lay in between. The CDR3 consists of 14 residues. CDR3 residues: CASTKDRDNQPQHF. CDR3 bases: TGTGCCAGCACCAAGGACCGAGATAATCAGCCCCAGCATTTT.

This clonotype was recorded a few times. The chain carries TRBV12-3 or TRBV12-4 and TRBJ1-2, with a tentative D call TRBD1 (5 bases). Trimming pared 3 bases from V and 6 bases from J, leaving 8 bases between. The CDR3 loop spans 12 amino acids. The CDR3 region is CASSFAGNGYTF. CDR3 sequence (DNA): TGTGCCAGCAGTTTTGCAGGGAATGGCTACACCTTC.

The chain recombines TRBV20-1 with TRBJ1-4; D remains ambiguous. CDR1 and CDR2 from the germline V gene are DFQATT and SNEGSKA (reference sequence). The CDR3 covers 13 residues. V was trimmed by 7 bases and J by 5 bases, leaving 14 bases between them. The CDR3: CSGCQTVNEKLFF. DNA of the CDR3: TGCAGTGGGTGCCAAACAGTCAATGAAAAACTGTTTTTT.

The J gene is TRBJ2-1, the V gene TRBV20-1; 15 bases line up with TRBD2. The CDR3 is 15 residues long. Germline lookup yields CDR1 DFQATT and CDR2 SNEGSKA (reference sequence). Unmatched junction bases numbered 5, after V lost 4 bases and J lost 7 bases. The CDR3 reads CSATTGTSGGNEQFF. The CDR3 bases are TGCAGTGCTACTACCGGGACTAGCGGGGGGAATGAGCAGTTCTTC.

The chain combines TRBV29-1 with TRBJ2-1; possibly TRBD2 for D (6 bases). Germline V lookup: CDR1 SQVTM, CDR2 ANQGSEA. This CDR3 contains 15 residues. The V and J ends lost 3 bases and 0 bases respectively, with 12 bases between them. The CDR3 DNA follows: TGCAGCGTTGAGATGGGGAGGAGCTCCTACAATGAGCAGTTCTTC. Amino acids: CSVEMGRSSYNEQFF.

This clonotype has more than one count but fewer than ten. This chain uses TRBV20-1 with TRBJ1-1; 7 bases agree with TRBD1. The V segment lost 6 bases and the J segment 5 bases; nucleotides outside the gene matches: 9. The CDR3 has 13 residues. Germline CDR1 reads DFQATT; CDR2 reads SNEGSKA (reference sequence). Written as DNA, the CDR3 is TGCAGTGCCAGACAGGGAGTAGGGACTGAAGCTTTCTTT. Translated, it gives CSARQGVGTEAFF.

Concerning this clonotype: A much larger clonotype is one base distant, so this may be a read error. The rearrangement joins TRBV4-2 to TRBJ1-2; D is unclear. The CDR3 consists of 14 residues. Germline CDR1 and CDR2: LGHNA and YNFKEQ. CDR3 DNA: TGTGCCAGCAGCCAAGTACCGATCGACTATGACTACACCTTC. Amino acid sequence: CASSQVPIDYDYTF.